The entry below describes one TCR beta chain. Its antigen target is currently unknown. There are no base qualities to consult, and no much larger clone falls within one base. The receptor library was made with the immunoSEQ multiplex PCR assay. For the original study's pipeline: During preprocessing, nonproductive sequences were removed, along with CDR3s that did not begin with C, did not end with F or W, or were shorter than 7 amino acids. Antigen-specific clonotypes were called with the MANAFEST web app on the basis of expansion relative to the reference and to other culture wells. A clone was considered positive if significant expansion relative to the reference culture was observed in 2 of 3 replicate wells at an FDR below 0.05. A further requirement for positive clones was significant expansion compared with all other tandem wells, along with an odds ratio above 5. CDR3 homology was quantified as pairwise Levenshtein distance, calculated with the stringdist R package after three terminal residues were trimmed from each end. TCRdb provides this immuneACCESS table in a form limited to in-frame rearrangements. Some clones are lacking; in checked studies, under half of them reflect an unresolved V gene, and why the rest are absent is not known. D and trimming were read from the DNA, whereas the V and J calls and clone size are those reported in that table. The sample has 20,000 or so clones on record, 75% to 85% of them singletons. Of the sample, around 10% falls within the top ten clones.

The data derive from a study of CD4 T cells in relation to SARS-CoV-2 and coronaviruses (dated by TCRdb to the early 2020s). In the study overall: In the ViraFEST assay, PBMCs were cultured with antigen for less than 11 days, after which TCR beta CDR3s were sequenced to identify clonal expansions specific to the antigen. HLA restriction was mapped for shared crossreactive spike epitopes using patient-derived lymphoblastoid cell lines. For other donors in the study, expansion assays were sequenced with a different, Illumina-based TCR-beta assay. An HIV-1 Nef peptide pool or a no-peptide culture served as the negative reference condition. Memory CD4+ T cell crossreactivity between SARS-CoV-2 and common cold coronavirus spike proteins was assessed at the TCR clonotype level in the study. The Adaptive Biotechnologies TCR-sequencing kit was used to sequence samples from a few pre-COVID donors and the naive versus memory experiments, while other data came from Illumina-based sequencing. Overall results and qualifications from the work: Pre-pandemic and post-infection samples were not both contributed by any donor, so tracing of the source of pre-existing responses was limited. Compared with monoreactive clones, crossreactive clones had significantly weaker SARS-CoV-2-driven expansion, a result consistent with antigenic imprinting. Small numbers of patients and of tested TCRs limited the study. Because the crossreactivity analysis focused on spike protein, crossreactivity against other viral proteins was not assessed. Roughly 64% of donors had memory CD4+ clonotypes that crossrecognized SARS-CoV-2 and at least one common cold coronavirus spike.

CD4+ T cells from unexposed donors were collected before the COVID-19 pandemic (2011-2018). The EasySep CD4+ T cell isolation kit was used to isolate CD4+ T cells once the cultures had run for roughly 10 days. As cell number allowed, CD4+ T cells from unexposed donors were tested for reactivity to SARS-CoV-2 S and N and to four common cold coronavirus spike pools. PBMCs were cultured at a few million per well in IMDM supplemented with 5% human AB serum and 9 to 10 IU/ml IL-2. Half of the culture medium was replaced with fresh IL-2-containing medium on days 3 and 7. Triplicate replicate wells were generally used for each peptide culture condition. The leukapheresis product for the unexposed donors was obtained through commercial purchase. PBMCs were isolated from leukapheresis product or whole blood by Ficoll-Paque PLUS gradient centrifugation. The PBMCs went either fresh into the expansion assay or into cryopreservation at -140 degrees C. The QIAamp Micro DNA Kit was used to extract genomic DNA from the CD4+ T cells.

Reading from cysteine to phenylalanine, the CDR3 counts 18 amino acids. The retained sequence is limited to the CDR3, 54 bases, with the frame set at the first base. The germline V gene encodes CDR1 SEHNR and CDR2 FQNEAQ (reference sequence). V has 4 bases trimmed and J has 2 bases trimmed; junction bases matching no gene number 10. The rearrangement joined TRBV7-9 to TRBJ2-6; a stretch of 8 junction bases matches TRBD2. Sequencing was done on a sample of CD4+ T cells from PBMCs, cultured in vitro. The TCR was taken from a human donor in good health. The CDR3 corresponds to CASSSRQAGGPGANVLTF. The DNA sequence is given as TGTGCCAGCAGCTCTCGACAGGCGGGGGGACCTGGGGCCAACGTCCTGACTTTC.